This TCR beta chain stems from a study of early T cells in non-severe SARS-CoV-2 infection. Study at large: Chains were not paired, and sequencing was done on bulk RNA from unsorted whole blood.

The TCR library protocol attached unique molecular identifiers to the individual cDNA molecules. TCRdb fed the 5' RACE reads into MiXCR, producing one record per CDR3 protein. The data hold about 43,000 distinct CDR3 sequences, with approximately 10% observed a single time. Ten or more counts support this clonotype. Trimming cost V 3 bases and J 10 bases; bases outside gene matches: 5. This CDR3 contains 14 residues. The sequencing input was whole blood. The chain has TRBV12-3 or TRBV12-4 and TRBJ2-1, with TRBD2 matching 11 bases. The sequence was collected from an adult who was a healthcare worker with PCR-confirmed SARS-CoV-2 infection or an uninfected control (not recorded which). CDR3 region: CASSLVAGGREQFF. CDR3 coding DNA: TGTGCCAGCAGTTTGGTAGCGGGGGGGCGAGAGCAGTTCTTC.